This TCR beta chain came from a study of OX40 agonist ivuxolimab in advanced cancers. Study-wide context: At 0.01 to 10 mg/kg, ivuxolimab was administered intravenously to patients every 2 weeks. Prior anti-PD-1, anti-PD-L1 or anti-CTLA-4 therapy did not bar entry, and more than 35% had some.

The CDR3 covers 17 residues. Germline values: CDR1 SGHAT, CDR2 FQDESV (reference sequence). With 2 bases removed from V and 0 bases from J, the gap between germline ends came to 14 bases. Autoimmune disease history or systemic immunosuppression meant exclusion. The assay was immunoSEQ multiplex PCR, and TCRdb's table has in-frame clones only and misses some. The sample has 90,000 to 100,000 clones; approximately 95% are singletons. Specimen: CD4+ or CD8+ T cells sorted from blood, collected in a trial of the OX40 agonist ivuxolimab. This clonotype was sampled from an adult with an advanced solid tumor such as melanoma, head and neck, liver or kidney cancer. The V and J genes are TRBV11-1 and TRBJ1-3; D uncertain. The CDR3 DNA reads TGTGCCAGCAGCTTAAGGAGCGGATCCTTCTCTGGAAACACCATATATTTT. Its protein product is CASSLRSGSFSGNTIYF.